This TCR beta chain was captured in a study of CD8 T cells in Susac syndrome. Study observations and caveats: No clonal expansion appeared among CD4+ T cells in Susac patients.

Roughly 0.5 to 1 ug RNA was reverse transcribed with random hexamers. The TCR beta CDR3 was amplified by immunoSEQ multiplex PCR across 54 Vbeta, 13 Jbeta. MiXCR, applied by TCRdb to the immunoSEQ multiplex PCR reads, yields one record per CDR3 protein. The table includes some 180,000 distinct CDR3 sequences, over 75% detected once. For this clonotype: As yet, its antigen is unknown.

CD8+ and CD4+ T cells circulating in blood were sequenced for TCR beta. The CD8+ and CD4+ T cells were isolated magnetically using a negative isolation approach, whereas the TEMRA cells were enriched by FACS. CDR1 and CDR2 from the germline V gene are LGHDT and YNNKEL (reference sequence). V dropped 0 bases and J dropped 2 bases, with 6 bases sitting between them. This CDR3 comprises 14 residues. The sample comprised CD4+ T cells from PBMCs. The origin of this receptor is a human donor with Susac syndrome. The chain combines TRBV3-1 with TRBJ2-3; no reliable D call. DNA for the CDR3: TGTGCCAGCAGCCAAGATTTCGCCACAGATACGCAGTATTTT. Its translation is CASSQDFATDTQYF.